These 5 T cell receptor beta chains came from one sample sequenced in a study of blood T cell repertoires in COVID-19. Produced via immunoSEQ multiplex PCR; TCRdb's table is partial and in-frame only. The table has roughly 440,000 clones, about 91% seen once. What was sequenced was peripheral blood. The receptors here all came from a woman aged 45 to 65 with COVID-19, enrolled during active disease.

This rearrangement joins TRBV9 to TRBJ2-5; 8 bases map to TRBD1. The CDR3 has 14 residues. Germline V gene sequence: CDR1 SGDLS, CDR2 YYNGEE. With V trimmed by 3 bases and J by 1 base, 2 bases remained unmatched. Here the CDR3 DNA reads TGTGCCAGCAGCGCAACAGGGGGCCAAGAGACCCAGTACTTC. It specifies CASSATGGQETQYF.

The CDR3 nucleotides read TGTGCCAGCAGTTCCCACCAGGGATGGGGTGAAGCTTTCTTT. This gives the protein CASSSHQGWGEAFF. The chain joins TRBV6-5 to TRBJ1-1; a weak D match, TRBD1 (5 bases). V lost 4 bases, J lost 7 bases, and 16 bases lay in between. Germline values: CDR1 MNHEY, CDR2 SVGAGI. This CDR3 contains 14 residues.

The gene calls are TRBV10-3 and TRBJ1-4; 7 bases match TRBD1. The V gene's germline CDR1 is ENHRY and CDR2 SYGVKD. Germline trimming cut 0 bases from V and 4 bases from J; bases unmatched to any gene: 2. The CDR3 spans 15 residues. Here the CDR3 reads CAISESQGGNEKLFF. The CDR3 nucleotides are TGTGCCATCAGTGAGTCGCAGGGGGGTAATGAAAAACTGTTTTTT.

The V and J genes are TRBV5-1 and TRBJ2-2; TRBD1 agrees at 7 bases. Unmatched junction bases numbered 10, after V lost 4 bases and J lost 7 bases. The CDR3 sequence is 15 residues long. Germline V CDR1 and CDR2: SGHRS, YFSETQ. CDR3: CASSLSTGQGGELFF. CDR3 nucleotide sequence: TGCGCCAGCAGCCTATCGACAGGGCAAGGCGGGGAGCTGTTTTTT.

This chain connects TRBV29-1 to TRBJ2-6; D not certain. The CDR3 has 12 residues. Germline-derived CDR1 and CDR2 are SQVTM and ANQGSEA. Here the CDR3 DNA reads TGCAGGACAAGCTCTGGGGCCAACGTCCTGACTTTC. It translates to CRTSSGANVLTF.